These 22 T cell receptor beta chains were sequenced from one sample in a study of blood T cell repertoires in COVID-19. Measured with immunoSEQ multiplex PCR; TCRdb has only the in-frame clones, and not every one. The sample carries around 150,000 clones, about nine tenths recorded once. The specimen sequenced was peripheral blood. The source is a woman in her sixties who had recovered from COVID-19.

The chain employs TRBV27 and TRBJ1-1, with a possible D match to TRBD1 (5 bases). From germline, CDR1 is MNHEY and CDR2 SMNVEV (reference sequence). The V end lost 7 bases, the J end lost 2 bases, and 14 bases lay between the germline ends. CDR3 size: 14 residues. CDR3 nucleotide sequence: TGTGCCAGCAACCCCTTAGGACAAAACACTGAAGCTTTCTTT. Translating gives CASNPLGQNTEAFF.

Here the CDR3 reads CSVGRLNTEAFF. The DNA for the CDR3 is TGCAGCGTTGGCAGGCTGAACACTGAAGCTTTCTTT. The rearrangement joins TRBV29-1 to TRBJ1-1; no clear D gene. Trimming stripped 4 bases from V and 0 bases from J, with 6 bases between. This CDR3 comprises 12 residues. Germline CDR1 reads SQVTM; CDR2 reads ANQGSEA.

The chain employs TRBV2 and TRBJ2-3; TRBD2 matches at 8 bases. The CDR3 runs 15 residues. The germline CDR1 and CDR2 sequences are SNHLY and FYNNEI. V lost 5 bases and J lost 4; bases outside the gene matches: 8. The chain's CDR3 is CASSLLAGNADTQYF. For the CDR3, the DNA is TGTGCCAGCAGTCTTTTAGCGGGGAACGCAGATACGCAGTATTTT.

This clone has just a few counts. The chain employs TRBV4-3 and TRBJ2-4; D perhaps matches TRBD2 (6 bases). V shed 0 bases and J shed 13 bases, with 13 bases lying between them. Germline CDR1 is LGHNA and CDR2 is YSLEER. The CDR3 length is 13 residues. The DNA for the CDR3 is TGCGCCAGCAGCCAAGATCCGGGACTGGGACAGTACTTC. The encoded protein is CASSQDPGLGQYF.

The genes are TRBV2 and TRBJ2-1; TRBD1 matches 9 bases. The CDR3 extends over 13 amino acids. The V gene end was trimmed by 7 bases and the J gene end by 8 bases; junction bases not matched to a gene: 6. Looked up from germline, CDR1 is SNHLY and CDR2 is FYNNEI. The CDR3 DNA sequence: TGTGCCAGCATGAAGGACAGGGGAGATGAGCAGTTCTTC. Its translation is CASMKDRGDEQFF.

The rearrangement uses TRBV11-1 and TRBJ2-7; 9 bases map to TRBD1. From germline, CDR1 is SGHAT and CDR2 FQDESV (reference sequence). After removal of 3 bases from V and 2 bases from J, the junction contained 8 bases not matched to a gene. The CDR3 covers 16 residues. The CDR3 region has the DNA TGTGCCAGCAGCTTCCTTGCCGGGACAGGGACCTACGAGCAGTACTTC. The encoded protein is CASSFLAGTGTYEQYF.

This sequence joins TRBV27 and TRBJ1-1, with no clear D. CDR1 and CDR2 (germline): MNHEY, SMNVEV (reference sequence). V shed 2 bases and J shed 0 bases, with 4 bases lying between them. The CDR3 sequence is 13 residues long. The CDR3 loop reads CASSLLLNTEAFF. CDR3 nucleotide sequence: TGTGCCAGCAGTTTACTTCTGAACACTGAAGCTTTCTTT.

V gene TRBV19 combines with J gene TRBJ1-5, with D perhaps matching TRBD1 (6 bases). This CDR3 is 17 amino acids long. V lost 3 bases and J lost 6, with 21 bases in between. The germline V gene has CDR1 LNHDA and CDR2 SQIVND (reference sequence). The CDR3 loop is CASSILTSGGRVQPQHF. CDR3 nucleotide sequence: TGTGCCAGTAGTATCTTAACCTCGGGGGGCCGGGTTCAGCCCCAGCATTTT. Using reference TRBV19 and TRBJ1-5 for the parts outside the CDR3, the full variable domain is DGGITQSPKYLFRKEGQNVTLSCEQNLNHDAMYWYRQDPGQGLRLIYYSQIVNDFQKGDIAEGYSVSREKKESFPLTVTSAQKNPTAFYLCASSILTSGGRVQPQHFGDGTRLSIL.

The chain combines TRBV5-1 with TRBJ2-3; 7 bases fit TRBD2. Losses at the gene ends were 2 bases for V and 3 bases for J; bases not matched to a gene: 9. CDR3 length: 16 amino acids. Germline values: CDR1 SGHRS, CDR2 YFSETQ. The CDR3 region has the DNA TGCGCCAGCAGCTTAGGGACTACCCCTAGAACAGATACGCAGTATTTT. Protein product: CASSLGTTPRTDTQYF.

V and J are TRBV28 and TRBJ1-3, with 7 nucleotides matching TRBD1. Trimming cost V 2 bases and J 2 bases; bases outside gene matches: 9. Germline-derived CDR1 and CDR2 are MDHEN and SYDVKM. The CDR3 sequence is 17 residues long. CDR3 nucleotides: TGTGCCAGCAGTTTACCAGACTCAGGGGGAACTGGAAACACCATATATTTT. Encoded protein: CASSLPDSGGTGNTIYF.

The chain carries TRBV2 and TRBJ2-2, with 7 bases that match TRBD1. CDR3 size: 14 residues. CDR1 and CDR2 (germline): SNHLY, FYNNEI. V shed 7 bases, J shed 7 bases, and the junction held 9 bases outside the gene matches. The CDR3: CASTRGRDNGELFF. In DNA form, the CDR3 reads TGTGCCAGCACAAGGGGGCGCGATAACGGGGAGCTGTTTTTT.

This chain links TRBV6-4 with TRBJ2-1; 12 bases match TRBD2. The CDR3 covers 15 residues. The V gene end was trimmed by 6 bases and the J gene end by 7 bases; junction bases not matched to a gene: 7. The germline gives CDR1 MRHNA, CDR2 SNTAGT. The CDR3 region is CASRSTSGGSNEQFF. CDR3 nucleotides: TGTGCCAGCAGATCTACTAGCGGGGGGTCTAATGAGCAGTTCTTC.

The chain is built from TRBV5-1 and TRBJ1-2; 7 positions agree with TRBD1. Per the germline V gene, CDR1 is SGHRS and CDR2 is YFSETQ. Trimming cost V 0 bases and J 4 bases; bases outside gene matches: 3. CDR3 length: 14 residues. CDR3 in DNA: TGCGCCAGCAGCTTGGTGGCAGGGGGCTATGGCTACACCTTC. As protein: CASSLVAGGYGYTF.

CDR3 region: CASSLFTGQGYYGYTF. The DNA of the CDR3 is TGTGCCAGCAGTTTATTTACCGGACAGGGATACTATGGCTACACCTTC. The chain is built from TRBV28 and TRBJ1-2, with TRBD1 identical over 8 bases. Germline V gives CDR1 MDHEN, CDR2 SYDVKM. J gave up 3 bases and V 1 base, and 7 bases lay outside the gene matches. The CDR3 totals 16 residues.

CDR3 residues: CASSVGTGGDIQYF. In DNA, the CDR3 is TGTGCCAGCAGCGTCGGGACAGGGGGAGACATTCAGTACTTC. The chain recombines TRBV9 with TRBJ2-4; 11 nucleotides line up with TRBD1. Germline V lookup: CDR1 SGDLS, CDR2 YYNGEE. This CDR3 has 14 residues. The V segment lost 2 bases and the J segment 8 bases; nucleotides outside the gene matches: 3.

This rearrangement joins TRBV10-3 to TRBJ1-1, with a tentative D call TRBD1 (5 bases). CDR3 length: 11 residues. V lost 11 bases, J lost 1 base, and 8 bases lay in between. Germline lookup yields CDR1 ENHRY and CDR2 SYGVKD. DNA of the CDR3: TGTGCCTCCGGGGGGAACACTGAAGCTTTCTTT. This codes for CASGGNTEAFF.

The chain carries TRBV9 and TRBJ1-3; no clear D gene. Germline CDR1 and CDR2: SGDLS and YYNGEE. The CDR3 has 15 amino acids. V lost 4 bases, J lost 0 bases, and 11 bases lay in between. The CDR3 coding sequence is TGTGCCAGCAGCTTGCGACCGGGCTCTGGAAACACCATATATTTT. Amino acid sequence: CASSLRPGSGNTIYF.

The genes are TRBV5-5 and TRBJ2-3; 7 bases are shared with TRBD1. With V trimmed by 4 bases and J by 4 bases, 6 bases remained unmatched. The CDR3 has 14 residues. Looked up from germline, CDR1 is SGHKS and CDR2 is YYEKEE (reference sequence). The CDR3 nucleotides read TGTGCCAGCAGCCCCTACAGGGGAGCAGATACGCAGTATTTT. This sequence encodes CASSPYRGADTQYF.

The gene calls are TRBV10-1 and TRBJ1-3, with D maybe TRBD1 (6 bases). V was pared by 6 bases and J by 4 bases, with 13 bases between. This CDR3 has 14 amino acids. Per germline, CDR1 WNHNN and CDR2 SYGVQD (reference sequence). Here the CDR3 DNA reads TGCGCCAGCAGGGGCAAGGGGGTCGGAAACACCATATATTTT. This translates into CASRGKGVGNTIYF.

This chain links TRBV5-1 with TRBJ2-3; weak D call: TRBD1 (6 bases). The germline CDR1 and CDR2 sequences are SGHRS and YFSETQ. The V end was cut by 2 bases, the J end by 4 bases, with 20 bases between. The CDR3 has 17 amino acids. As DNA, the CDR3 is TGCGCCAGCAGCTTCAAGAAGGACAGTCGGGCATCAGATACGCAGTATTTT. Translating it yields CASSFKKDSRASDTQYF. Full variable domain (remainder filled in from reference TRBV5-1 and TRBJ2-3): KAGVTQTPRYLIKTRGQQVTLSCSPISGHRSVSWYQQTPGQGLQFLFEYFSETQRNKGNFPGRFSGRQFSNSRSEMNVSTLELGDSALYLCASSFKKDSRASDTQYFGPGTRLTVL.

In DNA, the CDR3 is TGTGCCAGCAGCGTAGACACAGGCGTCTACAATGAGCAGTTCTTC. Encoded protein: CASSVDTGVYNEQFF. The chain has TRBV9 and TRBJ2-1, with TRBD1 as a possible D gene (5 bases). This CDR3 comprises 15 residues. V dropped 0 bases and J dropped 3 bases, with 10 bases sitting between them. Per the germline V gene, CDR1 is SGDLS and CDR2 is YYNGEE.

The chain has TRBV29-1 and TRBJ2-3; 7 bases agree with TRBD2. The CDR3 length is 14 residues. CDR1 is SQVTM, CDR2 ANQGSEA, per germline. The V and J ends lost 3 bases and 6 bases, in that order; junction bases with no gene match: 9. The CDR3 sequence: CSVESLAVGDTQYF. In nucleotides, the CDR3 is TGCAGCGTTGAGAGTCTAGCGGTTGGGGATACGCAGTATTTT.